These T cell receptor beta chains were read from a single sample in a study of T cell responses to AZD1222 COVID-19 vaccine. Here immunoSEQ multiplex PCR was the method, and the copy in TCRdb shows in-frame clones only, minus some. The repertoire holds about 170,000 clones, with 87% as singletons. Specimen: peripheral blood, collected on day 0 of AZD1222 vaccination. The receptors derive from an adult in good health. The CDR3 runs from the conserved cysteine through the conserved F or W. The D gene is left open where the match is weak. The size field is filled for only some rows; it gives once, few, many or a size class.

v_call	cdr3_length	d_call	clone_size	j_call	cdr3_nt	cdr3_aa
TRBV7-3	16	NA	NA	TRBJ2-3	TGTGCCAGCAGCCCGGGGGAGGGGGCCCTCACAGATACGCAGTATTTT	CASSPGEGALTDTQYF
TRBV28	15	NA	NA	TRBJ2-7	TGTGCCAGCACCCCCCTGACATTGAGCTCCTACGAGCAGTACTTC	CASTPLTLSSYEQYF
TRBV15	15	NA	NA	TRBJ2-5	TGTGCCACCAGCCCCCGGAGGGGAGCCCCCGACCTTCAGTACTTC	CATSPRRGAPDLQYF
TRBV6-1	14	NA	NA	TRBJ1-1	TGTGCCAGCAGTGAACACCTCGAGGACACTGAAGCTTTCTTT	CASSEHLEDTEAFF
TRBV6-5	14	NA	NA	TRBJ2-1	TGTGCCAGCAGTTACTCCTCCGGGACACCCGAGCAGTTCTTC	CASSYSSGTPEQFF
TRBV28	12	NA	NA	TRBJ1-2	TGTGCCAGCAGTTTTAGCACCTATGGCTACACCTTC	CASSFSTYGYTF
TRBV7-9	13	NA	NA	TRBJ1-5	TGTGCCAGCAGCCCAGGGCCGGCTCAGCCCCAGCATTTT	CASSPGPAQPQHF
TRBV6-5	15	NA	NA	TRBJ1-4	TGTGCCAGCAGTCCCGCGAGGGTAACTAATGAAAAACTGTTTTTT	CASSPARVTNEKLFF
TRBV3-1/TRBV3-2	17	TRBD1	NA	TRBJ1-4	TGTGCCAGCAGCCAAGGACAGGGGGCTTTGACTAATGAAAAACTGTTTTTT	CASSQGQGALTNEKLFF
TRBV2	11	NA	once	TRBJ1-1	TGTGCCAGCAGTGAAGGCGTCATTGCTTTCTTT	CASSEGVIAFF
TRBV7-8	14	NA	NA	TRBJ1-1	TGTGCCAGCAGCTTAGATACGCTGGGCACTGAAGCTTTCTTT	CASSLDTLGTEAFF
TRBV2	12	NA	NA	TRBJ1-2	TGTGCCAGCAGTGCCGGGGACTATGGCTACACCTTC	CASSAGDYGYTF
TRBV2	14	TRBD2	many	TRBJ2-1	TGTGCCAGCAGTGGGACTAGCGGGAGAGATGAGCAGTTCTTC	CASSGTSGRDEQFF
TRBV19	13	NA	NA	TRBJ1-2	TGTGCCAGTAGTGGTGGGCAGTACTATGGCTACACCTTC	CASSGGQYYGYTF
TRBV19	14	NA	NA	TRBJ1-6	TGTGCCAGTAGTATCCCCACTACGAATTCACCCCTCCACTTT	CASSIPTTNSPLHF
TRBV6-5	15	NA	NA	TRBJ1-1	TGTGCCAGCAGTTACTCAGTCAGTTCGAACACTGAAGCTTTCTTT	CASSYSVSSNTEAFF
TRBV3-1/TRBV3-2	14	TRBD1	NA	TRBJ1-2	TGTGCCAGCAGCCAGGCCAGGGGGCTCTATGGCTACACCTTC	CASSQARGLYGYTF
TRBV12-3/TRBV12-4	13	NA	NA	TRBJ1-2	TGTGCCAGCAGTTTTGCAGACAACTATGGCTACACCTTC	CASSFADNYGYTF
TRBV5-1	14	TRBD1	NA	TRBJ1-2	TGCGCCAGCAGCTTGGACGCAGGGGGCTATGGCTACACCTTC	CASSLDAGGYGYTF
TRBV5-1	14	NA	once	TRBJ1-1	TGCGCCAGCAGCTTATCTGACCGAAACACTGAAGCTTTCTTT	CASSLSDRNTEAFF
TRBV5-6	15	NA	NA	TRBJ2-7	TGTGCCAGCAGCTTAAGGGGGTTCGGCCCCTACGAGCAGTACTTC	CASSLRGFGPYEQYF
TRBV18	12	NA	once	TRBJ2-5	TGTGCCAGCTCTTCGACCCCCGAGACCCAGTACTTC	CASSSTPETQYF
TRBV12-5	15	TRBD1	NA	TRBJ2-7	TGTGCTAGTGGTTTGGCCGGACAGGGTTCCTACGAGCAGTACTTC	CASGLAGQGSYEQYF
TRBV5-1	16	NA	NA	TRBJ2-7	TGCGCCAGCAGCTTGGGAGGCCGACGGGGTCGAAACGAGCAGTACTTC	CASSLGGRRGRNEQYF
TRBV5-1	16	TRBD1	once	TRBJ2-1	TGCGCCAGCAGCACCAACCAGGGGGCCGCCTACAATGAGCAGTTCTTC	CASSTNQGAAYNEQFF
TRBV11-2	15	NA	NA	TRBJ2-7	TGTGCCAGCAGCTTAGGTCCGGCAAGCTCCTACGAGCAGTACTTC	CASSLGPASSYEQYF
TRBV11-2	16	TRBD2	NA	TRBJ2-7	TGTGCCAGCAGCTTAGAGGGTAGCGGGGGGTCCTACGAGCAGTACTTC	CASSLEGSGGSYEQYF
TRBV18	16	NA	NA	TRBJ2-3	TGTGCCAGCTCACCACGTCTCGCGGCCAGCACAGATACGCAGTATTTT	CASSPRLAASTDTQYF